The subject of this entry is one T cell receptor beta chain. Its antigen is undetermined. This entry belongs to a study of T cell responses to AZD1222 COVID-19 vaccine. The protocol was immunoSEQ multiplex PCR, while the TCRdb copy is restricted to in-frame clones and leaves out a portion. The table records about 110,000 clones, 88% of them present only once. Whole-study results and caveats: Sampling captured repertoires only after the peak T cell response. The CD4 TCRs associated with vaccination extended across spike and predominated at 160-218 and 743-854. Seropositive AZD1222 recipients at baseline numbered only five or six. Donors skewed white British and female; clonal diversity was possibly underestimated.

The starting material was peripheral blood, obtained on day 0 of AZD1222 vaccination. This receptor was identified in an adult in good health.

In DNA, the CDR3 is TGTGCCAGCAGGTCGGGATCAAGCTCCTACGAGCAGTACTTC. It yields the protein CASRSGSSSYEQYF. This chain connects TRBV2 to TRBJ2-7, with D possibly matching TRBD2 (5 bases). Germline lookup yields CDR1 SNHLY and CDR2 FYNNEI. CDR3 length: 14 residues. V gave up 6 bases and J gave up 0 bases, with 12 bases separating them.